The source of this T cell receptor (beta chain) is a study of T cell repertoires in cytomegalovirus infection. Comments on this clonotype: Its target is unknown.

TCRdb used MiXCR to reprocess the reads, holding one entry per CDR3 protein. The repertoire holds some 940,000 distinct CDR3 sequences, 25% to 40% seen once, with around an eighth in the top ten. Germline CDR1 MNHEY, CDR2 SVGAGI. V lost 5 bases, J lost 4 bases, and 12 bases lay in between. This CDR3 contains 14 residues. Source: cultured CD8+ T cells from PBMCs, taken from culture after CMV antigen stimulation. This sequence joins TRBV6-5 and TRBJ2-1, with D possibly being TRBD1 (5 bases). The clonotype originates from a human donor in good health (CMV status not recorded). Some clones in this sample may be carry-over from other donors' samples. In DNA, the CDR3 is TGTGCCAGCAGTGTGGACACCCTTTACAATGAGCAGTTCTTC. Amino acids: CASSVDTLYNEQFF.